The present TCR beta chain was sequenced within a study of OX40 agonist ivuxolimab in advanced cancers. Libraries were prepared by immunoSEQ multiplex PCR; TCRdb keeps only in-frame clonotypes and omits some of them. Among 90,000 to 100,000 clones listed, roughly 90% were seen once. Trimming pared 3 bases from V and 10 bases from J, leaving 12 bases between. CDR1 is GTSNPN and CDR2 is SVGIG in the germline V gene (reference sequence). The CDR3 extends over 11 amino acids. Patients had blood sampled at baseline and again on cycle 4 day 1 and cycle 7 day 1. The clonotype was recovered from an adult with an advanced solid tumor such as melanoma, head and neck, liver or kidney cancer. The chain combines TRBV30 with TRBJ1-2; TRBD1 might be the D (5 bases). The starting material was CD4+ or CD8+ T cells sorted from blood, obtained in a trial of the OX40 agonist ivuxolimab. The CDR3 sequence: CAWSHGGVYTF. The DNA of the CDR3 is TGTGCCTGGAGCCATGGAGGGGTCTACACCTTC.